The subject of this entry is one T cell receptor beta chain. Its antigen remains unknown. The record originates from a study of long-term antiretroviral therapy in people with HIV. Study outcomes and limitations: Possibly under older ART regimens, blood was drawn between 2004 and 2017.

Assay version v3.0 of immunoSEQ was used, and it was run at survey level. The data were produced by immunoSEQ multiplex PCR, yet TCRdb's version contains in-frame clones alone and is incomplete. The data show 20,000 to 25,000 clones, with approximately 79% seen just once and about 12% held by the top ten. The sequence was obtained from a middle-aged woman with HIV. This material consisted of unsorted PBMCs, taken less than 1.8 years before starting antiretroviral therapy.

This chain's CDR3 is CASSQVAGAGEPQHF. The CDR3 DNA reads as TGCGCCAGCAGCCAAGTAGCAGGGGCCGGGGAGCCCCAGCATTTT. This chain uses TRBV4-1 with TRBJ1-5; perhaps TRBD1 as D (6 bases). CDR1 and CDR2 from the germline V gene are MGHRA and YSYEKL. V shed 1 base and J shed 8 bases, with 15 bases lying between them. The CDR3 is 15 residues long.